The 10 T cell receptor beta chains below all came from one sample that was sequenced in a study of vaccination and CD4 T cells after COVID-19 (dated 2022 in TCRdb). Library prep was done by PCR. Sequencing was performed on an Illumina iSeq 100. DNA from cultured CD4+ T cells was subjected to TCR sequencing with the Oncomine TCR Beta short-read assay at the Johns Hopkins FTIC core. TCRdb applied fastp at Q25 and MiXCR to the public reads, then kept only in-frame beta chains. Duplicate CDR3 protein sequences are folded into a single record with the most common DNA and genes. The sample profile shows under 15,000 distinct CDR3 sequences; roughly 30% of them were found once. Roughly 14% of the sample is in the top ten clones. No antigen has been identified for these receptors. The treatment or condition label on this specimen signifies: roughly nine-day PBMC culture with coronavirus spike peptide pools or control peptides (ViraFEST assay).

The sample here was CD4+ T cells from blood, cultured in vitro, taken after SARS-CoV-2 vaccination. The receptors derive from a human donor who had recovered from COVID-19.

There are a few counts of this clonotype. The rearrangement uses TRBV7-9 and TRBJ2-5; tentatively, D is TRBD1 (6 bases). Germline CDR1 and CDR2: SEHNR and FQNEAQ (reference sequence). Trimming shortened V by 5 bases and J by 4 bases, and 17 bases separated the two germline ends. The CDR3 consists of 15 residues. CDR3 DNA sequence: TGTGCCAGCAGCCCAGGGGTCAGGGGCCTAGAGACCCAGTACTTC. Amino acids: CASSPGVRGLETQYF.

The CDR3 sequence: CAWKLAGGRWAQYF. The CDR3 nucleotides are TGTGCCTGGAAACTAGCGGGAGGGCGGTGGGCGCAGTATTTT. The chain couples TRBV30 to TRBJ2-3; TRBD2 aligns across 13 bases. CDR1 and CDR2 from the germline V gene are GTSNPN and SVGIG (reference sequence). The CDR3 totals 14 residues. Losses at the gene ends were 4 bases for V and 10 bases for J; bases not matched to a gene: 8.

The sample holds a few counts of this clonotype. The chain couples TRBV20-1 to TRBJ2-1; D possibly corresponds to TRBD2 (6 bases). Germline V lookup: CDR1 DFQATT, CDR2 SNEGSKA (reference sequence). The germline V and J ends were trimmed by 0 bases and 9 bases, with 12 bases remaining between them. The CDR3 has 13 amino acids. CDR3 sequence (DNA): TGCAGTGCTAGAGATGGGAGGACCCTTGAGCAGTTCTTC. Translated, it gives CSARDGRTLEQFF.

This clonotype was counted between two and nine times. The rearrangement joins TRBV24-1 to TRBJ1-6, with 7 bases matching TRBD1. From germline, CDR1 is KGHDR and CDR2 SFDVKD. CDR3 length: 16 amino acids. V lost 4 bases, J lost 7 bases, and 9 bases stayed unmatched. The CDR3 DNA follows: TGTGCCACCAGTGAGACAGGGAGAGAAGGGAATTCACCCCTCCACTTT. As protein: CATSETGREGNSPLHF.

The CDR3 sequence is CSAPGTSGSVEQFF. DNA for the CDR3: TGCAGTGCTCCCGGGACTAGCGGGAGTGTTGAGCAGTTCTTC. V gene TRBV20-1 combines with J gene TRBJ2-1; 14 bases agree with TRBD2. The V gene's germline CDR1 is DFQATT and CDR2 SNEGSKA (reference sequence). After removal of 5 bases from V and 9 bases from J, the junction contained 6 bases not matched to a gene. The CDR3 loop spans 14 amino acids.

This clonotype has more than one count but fewer than ten. The chain employs TRBV20-1 and TRBJ2-2; D is unresolved. This CDR3 is built from 12 residues. The germline V gene encodes CDR1 DFQATT and CDR2 SNEGSKA (reference sequence). V shed 6 bases and J shed 5 bases, with 10 bases lying between them. The CDR3 region is CSARSVTGELFF. CDR3 nucleotides: TGCAGTGCCAGGAGTGTTACCGGGGAGCTGTTTTTT.

V usage is TRBV20-1 and J usage is TRBJ2-1; D is ambiguous. V lost 6 bases and J 5 bases, leaving 11 bases between the germline ends. CDR3 length: 12 amino acids. CDR1 is DFQATT, CDR2 SNEGSKA, per germline (reference sequence). The CDR3 spells CSANRYNNEQFF. The CDR3 region has the DNA TGCAGTGCCAACAGATACAACAATGAGCAGTTCTTC.

The J gene is TRBJ1-6, the V gene TRBV19; 7 bases are a match to TRBD1. The CDR3 has 16 residues. Losses at the gene ends were 7 bases for V and 5 bases for J; bases not matched to a gene: 11. Germline-derived CDR1 and CDR2 are LNHDA and SQIVND (reference sequence). CDR3 sequence (DNA): TGTGCCAGTACCCATCCGGGACAGAGGCATAATTCACCCCTCCACTTT. As protein: CASTHPGQRHNSPLHF. Variable domain in full (rest from reference TRBV19 and TRBJ1-6): DGGITQSPKYLFRKEGQNVTLSCEQNLNHDAMYWYRQDPGQGLRLIYYSQIVNDFQKGDIAEGYSVSREKKESFPLTVTSAQKNPTAFYLCASTHPGQRHNSPLHFGNGTRLTVT.

The V call is TRBV21-1, the J call TRBJ1-5; the table's D call of TRBD1 was not tested on the DNA. TRBV21-1 is a listed pseudogene. This CDR3 spans 14 amino acids. The CDR3 is CASSKGEGNQPQHF. The CDR3 DNA follows: TGTGCCAGCAGCAAAGGTGAGGGGAATCAGCCCCAGCATTTT.

The V gene is TRBV7-9, the J gene TRBJ2-3; weak D call: TRBD2 (6 bases). Germline lookup yields CDR1 SEHNR and CDR2 FQNEAQ (reference sequence). The CDR3 spans 16 residues. V lost 5 bases to trimming and J lost 2 bases, with 17 bases between them. CDR3 region: CASSARLVGSTDTQYF. DNA of the CDR3: TGTGCCAGCAGCGCGAGACTAGTGGGCTCCACAGATACGCAGTATTTT. The variable domain in full, with the rest retrieved from reference TRBV7-9 and TRBJ2-3, is DTGVSQNPRHKITKRGQNVTFRCDPISEHNRLYWYRQTLGQGPEFLTYFQNEAQLEKSRLLSDRFSAERPKGSFSTLEIQRTEQGDSAMYLCASSARLVGSTDTQYFGPGTRLTVL.